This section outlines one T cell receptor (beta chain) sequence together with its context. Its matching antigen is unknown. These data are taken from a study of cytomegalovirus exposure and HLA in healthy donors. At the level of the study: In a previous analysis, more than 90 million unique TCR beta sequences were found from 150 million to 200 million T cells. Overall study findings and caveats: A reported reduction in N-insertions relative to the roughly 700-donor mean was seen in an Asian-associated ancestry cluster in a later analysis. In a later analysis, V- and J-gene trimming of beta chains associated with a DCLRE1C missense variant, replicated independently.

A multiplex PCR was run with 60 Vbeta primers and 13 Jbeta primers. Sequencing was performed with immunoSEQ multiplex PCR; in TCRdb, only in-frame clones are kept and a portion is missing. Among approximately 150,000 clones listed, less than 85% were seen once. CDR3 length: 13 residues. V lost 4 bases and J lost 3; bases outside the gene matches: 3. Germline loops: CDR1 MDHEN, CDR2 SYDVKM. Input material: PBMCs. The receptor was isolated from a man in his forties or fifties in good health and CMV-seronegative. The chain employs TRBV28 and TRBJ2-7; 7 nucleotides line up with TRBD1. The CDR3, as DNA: TGTGCCAGCAGTTCGACAGGGCTCTACGAGCAGTACTTC. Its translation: CASSSTGLYEQYF.